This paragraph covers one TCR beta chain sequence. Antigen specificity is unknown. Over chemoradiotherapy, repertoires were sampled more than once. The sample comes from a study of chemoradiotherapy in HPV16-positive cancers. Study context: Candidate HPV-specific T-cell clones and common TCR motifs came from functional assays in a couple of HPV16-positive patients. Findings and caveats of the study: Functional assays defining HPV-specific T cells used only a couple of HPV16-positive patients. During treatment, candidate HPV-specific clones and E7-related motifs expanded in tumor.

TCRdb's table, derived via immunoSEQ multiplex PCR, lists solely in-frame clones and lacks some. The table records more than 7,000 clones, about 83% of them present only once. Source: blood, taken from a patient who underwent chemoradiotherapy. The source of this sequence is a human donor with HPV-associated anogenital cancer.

The DNA for the CDR3 is TGTGCCAGCAGTGGAGTAAAGAGGGGGCATTACTATGGCTACACCTTC. Translated, it gives CASSGVKRGHYYGYTF. The J gene is TRBJ1-2, the V gene TRBV6-1; TRBD1 agrees at 7 bases. Per the germline V gene, CDR1 is MNHNS and CDR2 is SASEGT. The CDR3 is 16 residues long. V lost 4 bases and J lost 3; bases outside the gene matches: 11.